The present T cell receptor (beta chain) was sequenced within a study of cytomegalovirus exposure and HLA in healthy donors. General study results and limits: Cytomegalovirus-associated TCR beta chains were listed, numbering 164. Researchers reported from a later analysis that most CMV-associated TCR beta chains appeared HLA-restricted. DRB1 showed the most TCR associations and HLA-C the fewest in a later analysis, as rates varied by HLA locus. CMV antigen specificity of a few CMV-associated chains was confirmed in vitro.

For this clone: The antigen remains unidentified.

PCR used 60 Vbeta primers and 13 Jbeta primers. Produced via immunoSEQ multiplex PCR; TCRdb's table is partial and in-frame only. The sample lists some 150,000 clones, around 72% occurring once. V was clipped by 0 bases and J by 8 bases; unmatched bases: 0. The V gene's germline CDR1 is SGHAT and CDR2 FQNNGV. CDR3 length: 12 residues. This TCR was recovered from a man aged 35 to 55 in good health and CMV-seronegative. The material sequenced was PBMCs. The rearrangement uses TRBV11-2 and TRBJ1-2, with 7 bases identical to TRBD1. The CDR3: CASSLEGGGYTF. CDR3 DNA: TGTGCCAGCAGCTTAGAAGGGGGCGGCTACACCTTC.